This is a list of T cell receptor beta chains from one sample in a study of cytomegalovirus exposure and HLA in healthy donors. Profiled with immunoSEQ multiplex PCR; TCRdb holds only in-frame clones, not every one. Of 140,000 or so clones listed, 65% to 90% are singletons. The sample comprised PBMCs. These receptors all come from a woman aged 25 to 45 in good health and CMV-seronegative. Both conserved end residues are part of each CDR3. A D gene is named only where the DNA matches it firmly. Clone size is given for some rows only: seen once, a few or many times, or a class if the clone is expanded.

TRBJ2-1	TRBV6-4	TRBD2	once	CASSDWGTKPGEEQFF	TGTGCCAGCAGTGACTGGGGGACTAAACCCGGAGAGGAGCAGTTCTTC
TRBJ2-3	TRBV29-1	TRBD2	.	CSGLAGDTQYF	TGCAGCGGGCTAGCGGGAGATACGCAGTATTTT
TRBJ1-5	TRBV2	TRBD1	.	CASTPGQGQPQHF	TGTGCCAGCACCCCGGGACAGGGCCAGCCCCAGCATTTT
TRBJ2-1	TRBV7-9	.	few	CASSRIQGLYNEQFF	TGTGCCAGCAGTCGTATACAGGGTTTATACAATGAGCAGTTCTTC
TRBJ1-5	TRBV30	.	.	CAWSVGGGIGNQPQHF	TGTGCCTGGAGTGTCGGGGGGGGCATTGGCAATCAGCCCCAGCATTTT
TRBJ2-7	TRBV29-1	TRBD1	once	CSVEVDRGGEQYF	TGCAGCGTTGAGGTGGACAGGGGGGGTGAGCAGTACTTC
TRBJ1-5	TRBV19	TRBD1	once	CASSIVTDRFLSNQPQHF	TGTGCCAGTAGTATAGTTACGGACAGGTTTCTTAGCAATCAGCCCCAGCATTTT
TRBJ2-7	TRBV15	TRBD1	once	CATSRSDRGYEQYF	TGTGCCACCAGCAGATCGGACAGGGGCTACGAGCAGTACTTC
TRBJ2-3	TRBV5-6	TRBD1	.	CASSGVQGQAIDTQYF	TGTGCCAGCAGCGGCGTTCAAGGACAGGCAATAGATACGCAGTATTTT
TRBJ2-3	TRBV2	.	.	CASSAGSSTDTQYF	TGTGCCAGCAGTGCTGGCTCTAGCACAGATACGCAGTATTTT